This T cell receptor (beta chain) was identified in a study of T cells in Graves' hyperthyroidism and ophthalmopathy. Regions amplified from RNA transcripts were the TCR beta CDR3 regions. The primer set for the first-round RT-PCR of the TCR CDR3 was HTBI. TCRdb passed the multiplex PCR reads through MiXCR, listing each CDR3 protein once. The table has 300,000 to 450,000 distinct CDR3 sequences, roughly 13% seen once. The study collected blood at first hyperthyroidism diagnosis, before any ophthalmopathy symptoms arose. The V end was cut by 0 bases, the J end by 3 bases, with 13 bases between. From germline, CDR1 is ENHRY and CDR2 SYGVKD. This CDR3 is built from 16 residues.

The genes are TRBV10-3 and TRBJ2-3; maybe TRBD1 (5 bases). The sequence came from a man between 25 and 39 years old with Graves' hyperthyroidism that later progressed to Graves' ophthalmopathy. Sequencing used blood. The CDR3 nucleotides read TGTGCCATCAGTGAGTCAGCAGGGTCTGTGACAGATACGCAGTATTTT. The encoded protein is CAISESAGSVTDTQYF.